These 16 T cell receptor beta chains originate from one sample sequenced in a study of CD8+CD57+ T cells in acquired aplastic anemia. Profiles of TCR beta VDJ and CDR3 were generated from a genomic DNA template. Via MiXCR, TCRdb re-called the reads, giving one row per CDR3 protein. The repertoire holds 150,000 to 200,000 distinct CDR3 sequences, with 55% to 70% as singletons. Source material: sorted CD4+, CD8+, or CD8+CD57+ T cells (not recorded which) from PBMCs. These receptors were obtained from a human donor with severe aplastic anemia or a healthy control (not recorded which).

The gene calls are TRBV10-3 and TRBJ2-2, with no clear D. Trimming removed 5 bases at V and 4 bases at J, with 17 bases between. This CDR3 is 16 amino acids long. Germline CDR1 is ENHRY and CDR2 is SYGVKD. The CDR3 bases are TGTGCCATCAGTTCTCCGGACCATGGCGGCACCGGGGAGCTGTTTTTT. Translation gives CAISSPDHGGTGELFF.

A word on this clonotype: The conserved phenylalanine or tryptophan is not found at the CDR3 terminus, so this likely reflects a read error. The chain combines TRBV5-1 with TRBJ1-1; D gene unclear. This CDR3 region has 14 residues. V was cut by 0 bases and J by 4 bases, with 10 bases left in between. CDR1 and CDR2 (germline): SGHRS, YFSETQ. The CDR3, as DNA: TGCGCCAGCAGCTTGGGCCACCTCTCCACTGAAGCTTTCCTT. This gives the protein CASSLGHLSTEAFL.

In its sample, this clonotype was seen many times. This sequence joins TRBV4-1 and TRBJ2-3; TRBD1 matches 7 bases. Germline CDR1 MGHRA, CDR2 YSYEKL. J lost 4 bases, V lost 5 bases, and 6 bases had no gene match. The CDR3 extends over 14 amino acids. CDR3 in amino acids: CASSTYRGADTQYF. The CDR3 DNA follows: TGCGCCAGCAGCACTTACAGGGGTGCAGATACGCAGTATTTT.

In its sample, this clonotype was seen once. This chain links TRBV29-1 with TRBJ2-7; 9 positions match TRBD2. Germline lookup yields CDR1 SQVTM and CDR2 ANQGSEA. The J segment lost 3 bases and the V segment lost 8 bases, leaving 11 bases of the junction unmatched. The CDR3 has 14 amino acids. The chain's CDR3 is CSFLVAGVLYEQYF. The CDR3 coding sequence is TGCAGCTTTTTGGTAGCGGGGGTACTCTACGAGCAGTACTTC.

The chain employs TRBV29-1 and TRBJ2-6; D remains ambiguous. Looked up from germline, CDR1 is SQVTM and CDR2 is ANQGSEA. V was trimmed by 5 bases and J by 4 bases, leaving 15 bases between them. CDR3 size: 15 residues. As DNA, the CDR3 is TGCAGCGTTAAAAGCCGCAAGGACGGGGCCAACGTCCTGACTTTC. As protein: CSVKSRKDGANVLTF.

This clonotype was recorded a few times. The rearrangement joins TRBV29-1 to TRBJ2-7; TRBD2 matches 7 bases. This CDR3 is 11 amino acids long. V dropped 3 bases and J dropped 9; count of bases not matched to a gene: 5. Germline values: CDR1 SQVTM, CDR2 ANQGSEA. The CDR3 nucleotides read TGCAGCGTTGAGGGAGGGGAAGGGCAGTACTTC. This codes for CSVEGGEGQYF.

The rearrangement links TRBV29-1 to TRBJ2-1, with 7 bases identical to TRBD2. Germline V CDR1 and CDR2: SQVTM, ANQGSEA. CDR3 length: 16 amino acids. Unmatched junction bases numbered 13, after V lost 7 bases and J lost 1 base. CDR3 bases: TGCAGCGCCCTGGCGCTAGCGGTATCTTCCTACAATGAGCAGTTCTTC. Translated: CSALALAVSSYNEQFF.

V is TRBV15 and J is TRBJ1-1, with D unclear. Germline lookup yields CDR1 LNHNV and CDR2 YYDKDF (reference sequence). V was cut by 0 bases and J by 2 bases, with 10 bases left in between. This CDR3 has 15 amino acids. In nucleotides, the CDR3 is TGTGCCACCAGCAGAGATCGGAGCCAAAACACTGAAGCTTTCTTT. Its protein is CATSRDRSQNTEAFF.

CDR3 region: CSARDDSSSYEQYF. In DNA form, the CDR3 reads TGCAGTGCTAGAGATGACAGTAGCTCCTACGAGCAGTACTTC. V is TRBV20-1 and J is TRBJ2-7; D is perhaps TRBD1 (5 bases). The CDR3 has 14 amino acids. Germline lookup yields CDR1 DFQATT and CDR2 SNEGSKA (reference sequence). The germline V and J ends were trimmed by 0 bases and 0 bases, with 9 bases remaining between them.

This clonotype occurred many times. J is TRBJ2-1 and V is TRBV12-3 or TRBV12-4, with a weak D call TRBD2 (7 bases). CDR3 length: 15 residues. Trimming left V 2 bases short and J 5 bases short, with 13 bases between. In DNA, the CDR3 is TGTGCCAGCAGTTTATGGGGGGGGCTTAACAATGAGCAGTTCTTC. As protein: CASSLWGGLNNEQFF.

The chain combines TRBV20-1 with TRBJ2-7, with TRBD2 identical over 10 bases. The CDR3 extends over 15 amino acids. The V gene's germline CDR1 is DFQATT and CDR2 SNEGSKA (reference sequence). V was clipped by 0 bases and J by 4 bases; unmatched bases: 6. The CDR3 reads CSARDQASGGYEQYF. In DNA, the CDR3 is TGCAGTGCTAGAGATCAGGCTAGCGGGGGTTACGAGCAGTACTTC.

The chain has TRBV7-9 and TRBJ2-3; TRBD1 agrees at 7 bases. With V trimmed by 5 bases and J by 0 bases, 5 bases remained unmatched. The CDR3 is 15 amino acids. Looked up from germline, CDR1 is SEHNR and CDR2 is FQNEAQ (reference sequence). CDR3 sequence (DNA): TGTGCCAGCAGCAGACAGGGCTTCAGCACAGATACGCAGTATTTT. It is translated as CASSRQGFSTDTQYF.

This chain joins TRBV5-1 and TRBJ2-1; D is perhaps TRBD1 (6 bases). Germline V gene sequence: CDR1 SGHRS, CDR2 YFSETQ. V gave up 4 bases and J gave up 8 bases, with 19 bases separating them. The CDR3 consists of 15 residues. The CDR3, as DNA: TGCGCCAGCAGCACAGACAGGTACCCCTCGGATGAGCAGTTCTTC. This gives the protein CASSTDRYPSDEQFF.

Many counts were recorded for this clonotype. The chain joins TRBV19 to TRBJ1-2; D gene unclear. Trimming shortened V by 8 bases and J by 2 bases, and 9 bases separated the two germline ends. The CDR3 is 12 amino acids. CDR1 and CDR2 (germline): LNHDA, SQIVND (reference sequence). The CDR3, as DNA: TGTGCCAGTCAAGGGTGGAACTATGGCTACACCTTC. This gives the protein CASQGWNYGYTF.

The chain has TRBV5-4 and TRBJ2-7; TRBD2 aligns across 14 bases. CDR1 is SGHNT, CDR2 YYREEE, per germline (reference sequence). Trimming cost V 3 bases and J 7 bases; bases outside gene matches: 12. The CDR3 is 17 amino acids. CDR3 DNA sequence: TGTGCCAGCAGCTCCGGGACTAGCGGGAGCCCCATCGGGGAGCAGTACTTC. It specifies CASSSGTSGSPIGEQYF.

CDR3 bases: TGTGCCAGTAGTATAGCCCAGGGACAGGTCTACGAGCAGTACTTC. As protein: CASSIAQGQVYEQYF. This chain uses TRBV19 with TRBJ2-7; 8 bases align to TRBD1. The junction had 5 bases not matched to a gene; V was cut back by 1 base and J by 3 bases. CDR1 is LNHDA, CDR2 SQIVND, per germline (reference sequence). This CDR3 is built from 15 residues.